A selection of T cell receptor beta chains follows, all from one sample in a study of human T cells and chemical hapten exposure. TCRdb fed the RACE reads into MiXCR, producing one record per CDR3 protein. The sample lists around 50,000 distinct CDR3 sequences, about a tenth occurring once. Here the sequenced sample was whole blood, taken in connection with sensitization to the hapten diphenylcyclopropenone (DPC). All receptors derive from a woman in her forties or fifties with alopecia areata. Some clones in this sample may be carry-over from other donors' samples. CDR3s include the opening cysteine and the closing phenylalanine or tryptophan. D genes are given only for firm matches. Not all rows give a size; the values are once, few, many and, for expanded clones, a class.

D gene	clone size	V gene	J gene	CDR3 DNA	CDR3 protein
-	many	TRBV28	TRBJ2-7	TGTGCCAGCAGTTCACTACTAACGGGTTCCTACGAGCAGTACTTC	CASSSLLTGSYEQYF
-	many	TRBV5-1	TRBJ1-1	TGCGCCAGCAGGGTGACGGATGACACTGAAGCTTTCTTT	CASRVTDDTEAFF
TRBD2	many	TRBV3-1	TRBJ2-5	TGTGCCAGCAGCCGGGGTAGCGGGGGGGCTCAAGAGACCCAGTACTTC	CASSRGSGGAQETQYF
TRBD1	-	TRBV11-2	TRBJ2-7	TGTGCCAGCAGCTCCAACCGGGACAGTAGCTACGAGCAGTACTTC	CASSSNRDSSYEQYF
TRBD1	many	TRBV12-3/TRBV12-4	TRBJ1-6	TGTGCCAGCAGGACCGGGACAGGGGTCTCACCCCTCCACTTT	CASRTGTGVSPLHF
-	-	TRBV10-3	TRBJ2-7	TGTGCCATCAGGGGAGAGACGGACGAGCAGTACTTC	CAIRGETDEQYF
-	-	TRBV12-3/TRBV12-4	TRBJ2-5	TGTGCCAGCAGTTCACAAAATGGGGAGACCCAGTACTTC	CASSSQNGETQYF
-	many	TRBV6-6	TRBJ2-3	TGTGCCTGCCTCAGGGGGGCGTCCACAGATACGCAGTATTTT	CACLRGASTDTQYF
-	many	TRBV25-1	TRBJ1-5	TGTGCCAGCAGTGATGAGGGCAATCAGCCCCAGCATTTT	CASSDEGNQPQHF
-	few	TRBV7-9	TRBJ1-1	TGTGCCAGCAGCTCGGATTCCAACACTGAAGCTTTCTTT	CASSSDSNTEAFF
-	few	TRBV18	TRBJ1-3	TGTGCCAGCTCACCGCTTACGAGCTCTGGAAACACCATATATTTT	CASSPLTSSGNTIYF
TRBD2	-	TRBV4-1	TRBJ2-2	TGCGCCAGCAGCCCCGTCACGGGGGGCACCGGGGAGCTGTTTTTT	CASSPVTGGTGELFF
TRBD1	few	TRBV18	TRBJ1-6	TGTGCCAGCTCATACACAGGGGAGGAAGTTTCACCCCTCCACTTT	CASSYTGEEVSPLHF
-	many	TRBV28	TRBJ1-1	TGTGCCAGCAGCCCAGGGAGCACTGAAGCTTTCTTT	CASSPGSTEAFF
-	few	TRBV6-1	TRBJ2-6	TGTGCCAGCAGCGAAATGGGGTACGGGACCAACGTCCTGACTTTC	CASSEMGYGTNVLTF
TRBD1	many	TRBV28	TRBJ2-3	TGTGCCAGCAGTTTAGTCCAGGGGGCACGCACAGATACGCAGTATTTT	CASSLVQGARTDTQYF
TRBD1	many	TRBV28	TRBJ2-6	TGTGCCAGCAGTTTAAACAGGGGGGCTTCTGGGGCCAACGTCCTGACTTTC	CASSLNRGASGANVLTF
TRBD1	-	TRBV23-1	TRBJ2-5	TGCGCCGTAACGTCAGACAGGGCCTGGGAGACCCAGTACTTC	CAVTSDRAWETQYF
-	-	TRBV5-1	TRBJ2-7	TGCGCCAGCAGCTTCGGGGCGCGCTACGAGCAGTACTTC	CASSFGARYEQYF
-	few	TRBV6-5	TRBJ1-1	TGTGCCAGCAGGGGGGTGAACACTGAAGCTTTCTTT	CASRGVNTEAFF
-	many	TRBV18	TRBJ2-7	TGTGCCAGCTCACCGACGAGCGGCACCTACGAGCAGTACTTC	CASSPTSGTYEQYF
TRBD1	many	TRBV5-1	TRBJ1-2	TGCGCCAGCAGCGTCGACCGGGACAGGGAGAGGGGCTATGGCTACACCTTC	CASSVDRDRERGYGYTF
-	-	TRBV11-2	TRBJ2-7	TGTGCCAGCAGCCTACACTACGAGCAGTACTTC	CASSLHYEQYF
-	many	TRBV7-9	TRBJ2-5	TGTGCCAGCAGCTTATTTTTTGGGACCCAGTACTTC	CASSLFFGTQYF
-	few	TRBV12-3/TRBV12-4	TRBJ2-3	TGTGCCAGCAGTTCCGCAGATACGCAGTATTTT	CASSSADTQYF
-	few	TRBV7-2	TRBJ2-3	TGTGCCAGCAGGTCCGGGGGCACAGATACGCAGTATTTT	CASRSGGTDTQYF
-	-	TRBV24-1	TRBJ2-1	TGTGCCACCAGTGATGGCATAAACAATGAGCAGTTCTTC	CATSDGINNEQFF
-	few	TRBV7-2	TRBJ1-2	TGTGCCAGCAGCCATTCTAGGCCGGACTCCTATGGCTACACCTTC	CASSHSRPDSYGYTF
-	-	TRBV12-3/TRBV12-4	TRBJ2-1	TGTGCCAGCAGTTCGACACTAGGCGTTTTGTTCAATGAGCAGTTCTTC	CASSSTLGVLFNEQFF
TRBD2	many	TRBV5-5	TRBJ2-7	TGTGCCAGCAGCCTACGAGCGGGGGCCCAAAACTACGAGCAGTACTTC	CASSLRAGAQNYEQYF
TRBD1	many	TRBV6-5	TRBJ1-1	TGTGCCAGCAGTTACTCGGGACAGGGGAGGACTGAAGCTTTCTTT	CASSYSGQGRTEAFF
-	-	TRBV6-2/TRBV6-3	TRBJ1-5	TGTGCCAGCAGTTACTCGGAAGGGCTTACGGCCCAGCATTTT	CASSYSEGLTAQHF
TRBD1	-	TRBV7-2	TRBJ1-5	TGTGCCAGCAGCTTACAGGGCACCGGACAGGGCAATCAGCCCCAGCATTTT	CASSLQGTGQGNQPQHF
-	few	TRBV3-1	TRBJ2-7	TGTGCCAGCAGCCAAACCACCTACGAGCAGTACTTC	CASSQTTYEQYF
-	-	TRBV10-3	TRBJ2-4	TGTGCCATCAGTGATCCGGACAGAGAAAACATTCAGTACTTC	CAISDPDRENIQYF
-	few	TRBV2	TRBJ1-5	TGTGCCAGCAGTGTCGGTCCGGTGACCAATCAGCCCCAGCATTTT	CASSVGPVTNQPQHF
-	-	TRBV6-5	TRBJ1-2	TGTGCCAGCAGTTACTCGGAGGTAACTCTCTATGGCTACACCTTC	CASSYSEVTLYGYTF